This TCR beta chain was identified during a study of T cell responses to AZD1222 COVID-19 vaccine (dated by TCRdb to the early 2020s). In the study overall: AZD1222 recipients given second doses at about 4 weeks or at about 12 weeks were pooled, since spike-specific TCR depth and breadth were not found to differ between the two schedules. A total of 233 trial participants underwent TCR sequencing, of whom around 200 received two doses of AZD1222 and about 26 received two doses of the MenACWY control vaccine. Trial participants were enrolled into age subgroups of 18-55, 56-69 and 70-plus years, which contained about 150, 27 and 61 TCR-sequenced participants, respectively. Paper-wide results and their limitations: Only a handful of AZD1222 recipients were SARS-CoV-2 seropositive at baseline, limiting conclusions about previously exposed vaccinees. The 56-69-year group was small, and its depth increase did not reach significance, likely because of low power. After two AZD1222 doses, spike-specific TCR breadth and depth were significantly higher than at day 0 and than in MenACWY recipients. Participants were mostly white British and included more females than males, and it was suggested by the authors that clonal diversity may have been underestimated. The whole spike protein was spanned by vaccine-associated CD4 TCRs, and dominant responses were seen in regions 160-218 and 743-854. Reportedly, almost half of the unique spike-specific TCRs recognized epitopes lying outside the regions that are mutated in the B.1.351 and B.1.1.7 variants. Because no day 14 peak-response samples were available, the repertoires could be characterized only after the peak T cell response.

Counted from cysteine to phenylalanine, this CDR3 has 13 amino acids. Only the CDR3 region is kept as DNA, spanning 39 bases read in frame from base 1. From V the trimming removes 4 bases and from J it removes 1 base, while the gene matches leave 0 bases of the junction unaccounted for. Sequences SNHLY (CDR1) and FYNNEI (CDR2) are obtained from the germline V gene. The CDR3 regions of human TCRbeta chains were subjected to immunosequencing. In the authors' own workflow: Repertoire TCRs were checked for matches against a reference library of SARS-CoV-2-specific TCRs that had been generated using the MIRA antigen-specificity platform. Breadth meant the fraction of unique TCRs that were SARS-CoV-2-associated, whereas depth meant the fraction of total T cells that were SARS-CoV-2-associated. Using the MIRA data, each spike-specific TCR was mapped to the spike region that the TCR reacts to and placed in a CD4 or CD8 class. Log10-transformed breadth and depth values were compared by one-way ANOVA with Sidak's multiple comparisons tests. TCRdb mirrors the immuneACCESS table, restricted to in-frame sequences. Some clones are absent from its copies; in checked studies, under half trace to an unresolved V gene, and the reason for the others is unknown. That table gives V, J and clone size, and the DNA gave D and trimming. The sample records about 170,000 clones, around 91% of which are singletons. About 6.9% of the sample is taken by the ten largest.

Points on this clone: What antigen it recognizes has not been identified. No much larger clone is present one base from it, and per-base qualities are unavailable.

Interpreted using the paper, the time point label stands for: baseline before first vaccination. Samples from vaccinated people were obtained from the UK trials COV001 and COV002, which included a single-blind randomized controlled phase 2/3 trial of AZD1222 (ChAdOx1 nCoV-19) in healthy adults. For TCRbeta chain sequencing, PBMC samples from trial participants were taken at day 0 and at day 28 after the second dose. The chain links TRBV2 with TRBJ1-2; the central 7 bases match TRBD1. The TCR sequence derives from an adult in good health. This sample comprised peripheral blood, obtained on day 0 of AZD1222 vaccination. At the DNA level, the sequence is TGTGCCAGCAGTGGGGACAGTAACTATGGCTACACCTTC. This encodes CASSGDSNYGYTF.